Below are 9 T cell receptor beta chains sequenced from a single sample in a study of cytomegalovirus exposure and HLA in healthy donors. The primer mix had 60 Vbeta and 13 Jbeta primers. TCRdb keeps only in-frame clones here, not all; method: immunoSEQ multiplex PCR. The repertoire holds approximately 130,000 clones, with more than 70% as singletons. Sequencing was performed on PBMCs. These receptors were obtained from a woman under 40 in good health and CMV-seropositive.

The chain couples TRBV7-9 to TRBJ1-5; D not resolved. V was shortened by 5 bases and J by 1 base, with 9 bases between the two germline ends. The CDR3 loop spans 14 amino acids. The germline V gene has CDR1 SEHNR and CDR2 FQNEAQ (reference sequence). In nucleotides, the CDR3 is TGTGCCAGCAGCCAGATCGGGAGCAATCAGCCCCAGCATTTT. This codes for CASSQIGSNQPQHF.

This clone was recorded only once. The rearrangement links TRBV5-1 to TRBJ2-1; 7 nucleotides line up with TRBD2. Germline V gene lookup returns CDR1 SGHRS and CDR2 YFSETQ. V shed 3 bases and J 0 bases; nucleotides not matched to a gene: 3. The CDR3 is 15 amino acids. The CDR3 sequence is CASSSGLSSYNEQFF. The CDR3 DNA reads TGCGCCAGCAGCTCGGGACTAAGCTCCTACAATGAGCAGTTCTTC.

This clone was observed a single time. J is TRBJ2-5 and V is TRBV10-1, with D hard to call. Germline V gives CDR1 WNHNN, CDR2 SYGVQD (reference sequence). CDR3 length equals 12 residues. V lost 0 bases to trimming and J lost 5 bases, with 4 bases between them. In nucleotides, the CDR3 is TGCGCCAGCAGTGAGTCGAGGGAGACCCAGTACTTC. It yields the protein CASSESRETQYF.

The chain joins TRBV6-6 to TRBJ1-1; D not resolved. This CDR3 is built from 14 residues. The V and J ends lost 8 bases and 1 base respectively, with 14 bases between them. Germline V CDR1 and CDR2: MNHNY, SVGAGI (reference sequence). The CDR3 here is CASRWRGGNTEAFF. In DNA, the CDR3 is TGTGCCAGCCGCTGGCGGGGAGGGAACACTGAAGCTTTCTTT.

The genes are TRBV23-1 and TRBJ2-2, with D perhaps TRBD1 (6 bases). Being an ORF, TRBV23-1 has a function that is uncertain. This CDR3 is 17 amino acids long. The germline V and J ends were trimmed by 3 bases and 6 bases, with 20 bases remaining between them. The chain's CDR3 is CASSHSLGRGQAGELFF. The DNA of the CDR3 is TGCGCCAGCAGTCATTCCCTCGGCAGGGGCCAGGCCGGGGAGCTGTTTTTT.

This chain connects TRBV7-6 to TRBJ2-7; 8 bases are shared with TRBD1. With 5 bases clipped from V and 3 bases from J, the junction kept 6 bases outside the gene matches. The CDR3 is 14 residues long. CDR1 SGHVS and CDR2 FNYEAQ come from the germline V gene. CDR3 coding DNA: TGTGCCAGCAGCCAACGGGACAGGTTCTACGAGCAGTACTTC. It codes for CASSQRDRFYEQYF.

This chain joins TRBV6-6 and TRBJ2-2; perhaps TRBD2 as D (5 bases). The CDR3 is 14 residues long. V was trimmed by 5 bases and J by 7 bases, leaving 14 bases between them. Looked up from germline, CDR1 is MNHNY and CDR2 is SVGAGI (reference sequence). CDR3 in amino acids: CASSVGLPVGELFF. Here the CDR3 DNA reads TGTGCCAGCAGTGTTGGACTTCCTGTCGGGGAGCTGTTTTTT.

The CDR3 protein is CAWSMDRALSEAFF. The CDR3 DNA is TGTGCCTGGAGTATGGACAGGGCCCTCTCTGAAGCTTTCTTT. The chain carries TRBV30 and TRBJ1-1, with 8 bases identical to TRBD1. The germline gives CDR1 GTSNPN, CDR2 SVGIG (reference sequence). The CDR3 runs to 14 residues. V dropped 2 bases and J dropped 6; count of bases not matched to a gene: 8.

A few counts support this clone. V gene TRBV2 combines with J gene TRBJ2-5, with D hard to call. This CDR3 has 11 residues. The V end was cut by 7 bases, the J end by 0 bases, with 3 bases between. From germline, CDR1 is SNHLY and CDR2 FYNNEI. The CDR3 DNA reads as TGTGCCAGCACGTACCAAGAGACCCAGTACTTC. This codes for CASTYQETQYF.